This T cell receptor (beta chain) was identified during a study of T cell changes during pregnancy in multiple sclerosis. Sequenced by immunoSEQ multiplex PCR; TCRdb stores in-frame clones only, minus some. The profile shows tens of thousands of clones, approximately 90% of them singletons. The source was CD8+ T cells from peripheral blood mononuclear cells, collected in the third trimester of pregnancy. This receptor was identified in a female donor with multiple sclerosis, enrolled in a pregnancy study.

CDR3 DNA: TGTGCCAGCGCCACCCCGGAGGGGGCGGTTCGGGAGACCCAGTACTTC. Residues: CASATPEGAVRETQYF. The genes are TRBV6-6 and TRBJ2-5, with D maybe TRBD1 (7 bases). CDR3 length: 16 amino acids. CDR1 is MNHNY and CDR2 is SVGAGI in the germline V gene (reference sequence). Trimming shortened V by 8 bases and J by 5 bases, and 24 bases separated the two germline ends.